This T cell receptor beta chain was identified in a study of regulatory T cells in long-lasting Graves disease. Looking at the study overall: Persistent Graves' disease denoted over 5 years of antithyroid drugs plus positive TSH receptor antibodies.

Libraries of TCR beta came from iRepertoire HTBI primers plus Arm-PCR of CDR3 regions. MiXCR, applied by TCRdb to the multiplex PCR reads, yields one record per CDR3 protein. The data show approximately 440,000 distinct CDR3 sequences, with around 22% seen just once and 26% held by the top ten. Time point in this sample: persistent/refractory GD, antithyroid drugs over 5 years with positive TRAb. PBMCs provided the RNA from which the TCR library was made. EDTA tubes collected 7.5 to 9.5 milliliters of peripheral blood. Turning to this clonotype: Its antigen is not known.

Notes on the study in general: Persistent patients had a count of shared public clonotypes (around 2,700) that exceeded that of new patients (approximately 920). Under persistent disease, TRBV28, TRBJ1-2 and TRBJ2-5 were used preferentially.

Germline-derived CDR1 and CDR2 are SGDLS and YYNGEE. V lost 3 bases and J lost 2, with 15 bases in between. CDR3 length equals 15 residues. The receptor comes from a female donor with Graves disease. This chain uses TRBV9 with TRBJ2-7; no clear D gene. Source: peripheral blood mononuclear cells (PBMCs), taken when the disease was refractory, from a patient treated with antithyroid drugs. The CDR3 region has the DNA TGTGCCAGCAGCGCCTCCGTTTTGCCCCCCTACGAGCAGTACTTC. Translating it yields CASSASVLPPYEQYF. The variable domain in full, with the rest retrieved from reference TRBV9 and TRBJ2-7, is DSGVTQTPKHLITATGQRVTLRCSPRSGDLSVYWYQQSLDQGLQFLIQYYNGEERAKGNILERFSAQQFPDLHSELNLSSLELGDSALYFCASSASVLPPYEQYFGPGTRLTVT.